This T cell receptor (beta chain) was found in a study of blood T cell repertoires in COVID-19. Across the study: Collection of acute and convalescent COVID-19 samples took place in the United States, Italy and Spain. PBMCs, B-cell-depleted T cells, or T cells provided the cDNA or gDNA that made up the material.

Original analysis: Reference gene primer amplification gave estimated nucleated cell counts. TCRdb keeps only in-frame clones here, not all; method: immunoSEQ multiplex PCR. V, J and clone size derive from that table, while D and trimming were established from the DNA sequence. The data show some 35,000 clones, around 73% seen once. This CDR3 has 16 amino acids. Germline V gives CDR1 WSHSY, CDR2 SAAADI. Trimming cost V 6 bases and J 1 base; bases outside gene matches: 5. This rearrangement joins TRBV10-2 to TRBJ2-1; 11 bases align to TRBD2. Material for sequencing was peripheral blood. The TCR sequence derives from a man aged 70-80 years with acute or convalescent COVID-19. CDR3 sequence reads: CASRLAGGSSYNEQFF. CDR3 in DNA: TGCGCCAGCAGGCTAGCGGGAGGTTCTTCCTACAATGAGCAGTTCTTC.